This section outlines one T cell receptor (beta chain) sequence together with its context. TCRdb's copy holds only in-frame clones and misses some; the assay was immunoSEQ multiplex PCR. The table shows roughly 77,000 clones, with over 80% occurring only once. This record belongs to a study of PD-L1 blockade in urothelial cancer. The time point was: pretreatment peripheral blood. This CDR3 spans 15 amino acids. V shed 0 bases and J shed 0 bases, with 9 bases lying between them. Germline V lookup: CDR1 KGHSH, CDR2 LQKENI. The starting material was PBMCs, obtained around atezolizumab (anti-PD-L1) treatment. The sequence derives from a woman between 70 and 85 years old with urothelial cancer. The chain combines TRBV18 with TRBJ2-7, with D possibly being TRBD1 (6 bases). CDR3 in DNA: TGTGCCAGCTCACCACCGACAGGAACCTCCTACGAGCAGTACTTC. Translation gives CASSPPTGTSYEQYF.